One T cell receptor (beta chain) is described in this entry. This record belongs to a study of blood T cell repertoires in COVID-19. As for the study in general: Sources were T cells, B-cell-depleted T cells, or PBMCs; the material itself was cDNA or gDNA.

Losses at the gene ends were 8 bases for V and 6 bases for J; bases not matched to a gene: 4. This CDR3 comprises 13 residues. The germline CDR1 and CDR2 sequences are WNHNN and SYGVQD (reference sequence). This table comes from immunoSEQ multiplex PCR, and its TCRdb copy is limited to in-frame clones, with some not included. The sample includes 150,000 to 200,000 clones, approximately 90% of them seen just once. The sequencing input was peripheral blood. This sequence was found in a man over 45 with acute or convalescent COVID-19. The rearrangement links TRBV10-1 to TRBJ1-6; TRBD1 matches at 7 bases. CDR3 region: CASQGQPNSPLHF. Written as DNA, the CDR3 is TGCGCCAGCCAGGGACAGCCTAATTCACCCCTCCACTTT.